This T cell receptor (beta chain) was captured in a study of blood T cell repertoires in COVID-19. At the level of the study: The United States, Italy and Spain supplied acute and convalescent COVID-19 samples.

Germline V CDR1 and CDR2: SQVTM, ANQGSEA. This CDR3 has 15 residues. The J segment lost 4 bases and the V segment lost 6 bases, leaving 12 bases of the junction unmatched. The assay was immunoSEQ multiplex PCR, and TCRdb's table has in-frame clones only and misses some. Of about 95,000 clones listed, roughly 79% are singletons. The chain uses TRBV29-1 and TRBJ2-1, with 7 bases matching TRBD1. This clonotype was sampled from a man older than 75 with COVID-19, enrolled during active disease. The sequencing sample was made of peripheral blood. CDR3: CSVSTGPERYNEQFF. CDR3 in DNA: TGCAGCGTCTCGACAGGGCCGGAGAGGTACAATGAGCAGTTCTTC.